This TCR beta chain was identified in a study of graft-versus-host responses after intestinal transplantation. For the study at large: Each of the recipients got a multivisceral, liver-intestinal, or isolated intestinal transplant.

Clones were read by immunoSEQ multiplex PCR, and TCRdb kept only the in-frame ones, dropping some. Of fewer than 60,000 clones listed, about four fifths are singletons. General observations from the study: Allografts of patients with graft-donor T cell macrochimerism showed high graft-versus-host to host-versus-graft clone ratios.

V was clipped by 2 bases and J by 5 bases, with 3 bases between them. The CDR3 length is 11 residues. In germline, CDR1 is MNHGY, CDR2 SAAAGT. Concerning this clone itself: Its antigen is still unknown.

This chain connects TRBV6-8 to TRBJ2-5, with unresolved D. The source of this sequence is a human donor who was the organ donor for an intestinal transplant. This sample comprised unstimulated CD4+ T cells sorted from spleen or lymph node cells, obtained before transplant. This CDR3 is CASSYGETQYF. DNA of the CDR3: TGTGCCAGCAGTTACGGGGAGACCCAGTACTTC.